The 16 T cell receptor beta chains in this list originate from one sample, sequenced in a study of cytomegalovirus exposure and HLA in healthy donors. A multiplex PCR was run with 60 Vbeta primers and 13 Jbeta primers. Using immunoSEQ multiplex PCR, the repertoire was profiled, and TCRdb retains in-frame clones only, with some absent. This sample has approximately 110,000 clones, with approximately 69% found just once. Material for sequencing was PBMCs. These receptors were collected from a woman in her 40s in good health and CMV-seropositive.

The V call is TRBV7-9, the J call TRBJ2-4; tentative D call: TRBD2 (7 bases). V gave up 4 bases and J gave up 8 bases, with 21 bases separating them. The CDR3 runs 16 residues. Germline V gives CDR1 SEHNR, CDR2 FQNEAQ (reference sequence). The CDR3 loop reads CASSSRLKGEGDIQYF. The CDR3 nucleotides are TGTGCCAGCAGCTCCCGACTAAAAGGGGAGGGGGACATTCAGTACTTC.

The chain joins TRBV19 to TRBJ2-7; D might be TRBD1 (6 bases). This CDR3 spans 13 amino acids. Trimming took off 6 bases at V and 3 bases at J, with 12 bases between the two ends. Germline CDR1 reads LNHDA; CDR2 reads SQIVND (reference sequence). The CDR3 nucleotides are TGTGCCAGTAGCGCAGGGGTGGGCTACGAGCAGTACTTC. Translation gives CASSAGVGYEQYF.

This clone has a single count. The CDR3 DNA reads as TGTGCCAGCAGCCTCAAAGCGGGGGGCTACAATGAGCAGTTCTTC. Its translation is CASSLKAGGYNEQFF. The rearrangement joins TRBV7-8 to TRBJ2-1; TRBD2 matches 9 bases. Per the germline V gene, CDR1 is SGHVS and CDR2 is FQNEAQ. V was clipped by 5 bases and J by 3 bases; unmatched bases: 5. The CDR3 has 15 residues.

V is TRBV4-3 and J is TRBJ2-3; 11 nucleotides line up with TRBD1. CDR3 length equals 18 residues. After removal of 0 bases from V and 2 bases from J, the junction contained 7 bases not matched to a gene. In germline, CDR1 is LGHNA, CDR2 YSLEER. The CDR3 DNA reads as TGCGCCAGCAGCCAAGATCTATGGACAGGGGGCACCACAGATACGCAGTATTTT. Protein: CASSQDLWTGGTTDTQYF.

The chain employs TRBV19 and TRBJ2-6; D call uncertain. There are 15 residues in the CDR3. With 5 bases removed from V and 2 bases from J, the gap between germline ends came to 10 bases. Germline V CDR1 and CDR2: LNHDA, SQIVND (reference sequence). This chain's CDR3 is CASSPYTAGANVLTF. Written as DNA, the CDR3 is TGTGCCAGTAGTCCTTACACCGCTGGGGCCAACGTCCTGACTTTC.

This chain uses TRBV7-9 with TRBJ2-7; 8 bases align to TRBD2. Per germline, CDR1 SEHNR and CDR2 FQNEAQ (reference sequence). The CDR3 has 14 residues. Unmatched junction bases numbered 5, after V lost 4 bases and J lost 3 bases. The CDR3 protein is CASSYATSGYEQYF. In DNA form, the CDR3 reads TGTGCCAGCAGCTATGCAACTAGCGGCTACGAGCAGTACTTC.

The chain joins TRBV5-1 to TRBJ2-6; no firm D call. This CDR3 contains 17 residues. In germline, CDR1 is SGHRS, CDR2 YFSETQ. The ends were cut back, 0 bases at V and 0 bases at J, with 10 bases in the middle. CDR3 amino acids: CASSLDQVSSGANVLTF. The CDR3 nucleotides are TGCGCCAGCAGCTTGGACCAGGTTAGCTCTGGGGCCAACGTCCTGACTTTC.

The chain is built from TRBV28 and TRBJ1-2, with D maybe TRBD1 (6 bases). The CDR3 length is 12 residues. CDR1 is MDHEN, CDR2 SYDVKM, per germline. V was shortened by 8 bases and J by 2 bases, with 9 bases between the two germline ends. CDR3 amino acids: CASRTGNYGYTF. The CDR3 coding sequence is TGTGCCAGCCGCACAGGGAACTATGGCTACACCTTC.

This chain uses TRBV29-1 with TRBJ2-7, with 13 nucleotides matching TRBD2. The CDR3 is made up of 15 amino acids. With 6 bases clipped from V and 2 bases from J, the junction kept 7 bases outside the gene matches. The V gene's germline CDR1 is SQVTM and CDR2 ANQGSEA. CDR3 sequence reads: CSVRGTSGEAYEQYF. The CDR3 nucleotides read TGCAGCGTCCGAGGGACTAGCGGGGAGGCCTACGAGCAGTACTTC.

The chain links TRBV7-2 to TRBJ2-4, with D uncertain. Germline CDR1 reads SGHTA; CDR2 reads FQGNSA. The ends were cut back, 4 bases at V and 3 bases at J, with 13 bases in the middle. CDR3 length equals 15 residues. The DNA for the CDR3 is TGTGCCAGCAGCTCGATTTCCGGGTTCAAAAACATTCAGTACTTC. Encoded protein: CASSSISGFKNIQYF.

This clone was counted only a few times. CDR3 residues: CASSPGQDSNTEAFF. In DNA, the CDR3 is TGTGCCAGCAGCCCAGGACAGGATTCGAACACTGAAGCTTTCTTT. V usage is TRBV9 and J usage is TRBJ1-1; 7 nucleotides line up with TRBD1. This CDR3 region has 15 residues. V gave up 4 bases and J gave up 1 base; unmatched junction bases: 7. The germline CDR1 and CDR2 sequences are SGDLS and YYNGEE.

This clone has a handful of counts. The rearrangement links TRBV29-1 to TRBJ2-5; D is perhaps TRBD1 (6 bases). The CDR3 runs to 14 residues. V was pared by 6 bases and J by 5 bases, with 19 bases between. Germline CDR1 and CDR2: SQVTM and ANQGSEA. CDR3 nucleotides: TGCAGCGTCCTTCTCAGGGTGCAGGGGGAGACCCAGTACTTC. This gives the protein CSVLLRVQGETQYF.

The chain carries TRBV6-4 and TRBJ2-2, with D perhaps TRBD2 (5 bases). Germline CDR1 MRHNA, CDR2 SNTAGT. The CDR3 is 13 amino acids. V shed 3 bases and J shed 6 bases, with 8 bases lying between them. The CDR3 sequence is CASSEEEAGELFF. The CDR3 region has the DNA TGTGCCAGCAGTGAAGAGGAGGCCGGGGAGCTGTTTTTT.

The rearrangement links TRBV11-1 to TRBJ2-1, with D unclear. Trimming pared 6 bases from V and 4 bases from J, leaving 7 bases between. This CDR3 comprises 12 residues. CDR1 SGHAT and CDR2 FQDESV come from the germline V gene (reference sequence). In DNA form, the CDR3 reads TGTGCCAGCAGGTCGGGTTACAATGAGCAGTTCTTC. It translates to CASRSGYNEQFF.

This clone was seen a handful of times. The identical CDR3 is also encoded by other nucleotide sequences in the sample. This sequence joins TRBV9 and TRBJ1-3, with a tentative D call TRBD1 (5 bases). The germline V gene has CDR1 SGDLS and CDR2 YYNGEE. V lost 0 bases and J lost 2, with 6 bases in between. The CDR3 extends over 14 amino acids. The chain's CDR3 is CASSVEGAGNTIYF. The CDR3 DNA is TGTGCCAGCAGCGTAGAAGGGGCTGGAAACACCATATATTTT.

This chain joins TRBV18 and TRBJ2-2; possibly TRBD1 for D (7 bases). The germline CDR1 and CDR2 sequences are KGHSH and LQKENI. The CDR3 covers 16 residues. V lost 6 bases and J 1 base, leaving 15 bases between the germline ends. CDR3 sequence reads: CASSPTGEVNTGELFF. The CDR3 nucleotides are TGTGCCAGCTCCCCCACAGGGGAGGTGAACACCGGGGAGCTGTTTTTT.